This entry is about one T cell receptor beta chain. The target antigen is unknown. Stated time point: week 23, last vaccination. It was 300 ug of mutant IDH1 20-mer peptide that made up each vaccine dose, given with topical imiquimod. Germline loops: CDR1 SGHAT, CDR2 FQNNGV. The V and J ends lost 3 bases and 8 bases respectively, with 10 bases between them. The CDR3 sequence is 12 residues long. The data were obtained in a study of a mutant IDH1 vaccine in newly diagnosed glioma. Study as a whole: Patients began vaccination 4-6 weeks after radiotherapy alone, or with temozolomide cycles. Earlier treatment was radiotherapy, temozolomide, or both, with most getting both.

Study conclusions and caveats: Altogether, about 93% of patients exhibited vaccine-induced immune responses. Apparently unrelated to pseudoprogression were changes in the top peripheral T cell clonotypes.

Some clones are missing from TCRdb's copy, which holds only in-frame ones; the method was immunoSEQ multiplex PCR. Of roughly 74,000 clones in the sample, about 82% are singletons; the top ten hold about 2.2%. This TCR derives from a man aged 30 to 39 with glioma. Some clones in this sample may be carry-over from other donors' samples. The chain joins TRBV11-2 to TRBJ1-1; no clear D gene. The input for sequencing was PBMCs, taken from a glioma patient whose treatment included an IDH1 peptide vaccine. The CDR3 loop is CASSLGLGEAFF. The CDR3, as DNA: TGTGCCAGCAGCTTGGGTTTAGGGGAAGCTTTCTTT.